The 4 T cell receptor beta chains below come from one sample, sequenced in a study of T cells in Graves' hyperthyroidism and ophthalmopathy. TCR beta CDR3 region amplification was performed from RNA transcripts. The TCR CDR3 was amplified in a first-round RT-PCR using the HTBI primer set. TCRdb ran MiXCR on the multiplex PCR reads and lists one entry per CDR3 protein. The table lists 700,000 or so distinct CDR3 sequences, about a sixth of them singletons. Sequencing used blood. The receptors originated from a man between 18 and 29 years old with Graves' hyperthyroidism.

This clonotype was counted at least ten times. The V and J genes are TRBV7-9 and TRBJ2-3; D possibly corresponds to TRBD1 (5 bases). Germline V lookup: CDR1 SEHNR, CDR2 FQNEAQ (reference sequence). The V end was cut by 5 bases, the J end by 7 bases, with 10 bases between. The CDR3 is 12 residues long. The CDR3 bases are TGTGCCAGCAGCAAGGGGCCCCATACGCAGTATTTT. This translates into CASSKGPHTQYF.

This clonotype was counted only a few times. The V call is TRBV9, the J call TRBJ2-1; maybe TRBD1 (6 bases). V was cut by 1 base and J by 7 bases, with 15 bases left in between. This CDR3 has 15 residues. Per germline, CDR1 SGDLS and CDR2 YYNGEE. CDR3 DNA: TGTGCCAGCAGCGTACAGACAGGCTTTCAGAATGAGCAGTTCTTC. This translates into CASSVQTGFQNEQFF.

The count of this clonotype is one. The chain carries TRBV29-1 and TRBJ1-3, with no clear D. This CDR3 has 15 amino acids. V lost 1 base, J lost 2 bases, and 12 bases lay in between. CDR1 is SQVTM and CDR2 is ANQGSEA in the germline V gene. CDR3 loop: CSVEGPGVPGNTIYF. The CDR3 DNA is TGCAGCGTTGAAGGTCCCGGGGTACCTGGAAACACCATATATTTT.

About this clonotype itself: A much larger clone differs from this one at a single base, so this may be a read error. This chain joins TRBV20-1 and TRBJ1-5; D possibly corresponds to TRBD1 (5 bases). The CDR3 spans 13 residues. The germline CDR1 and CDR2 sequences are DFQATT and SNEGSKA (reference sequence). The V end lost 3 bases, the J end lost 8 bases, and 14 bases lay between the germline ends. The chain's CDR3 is CSARQGEDEPQHF. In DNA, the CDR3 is TGCAGTGCTAGGCAGGGAGAGGATGAGCCCCAGCATTTT.